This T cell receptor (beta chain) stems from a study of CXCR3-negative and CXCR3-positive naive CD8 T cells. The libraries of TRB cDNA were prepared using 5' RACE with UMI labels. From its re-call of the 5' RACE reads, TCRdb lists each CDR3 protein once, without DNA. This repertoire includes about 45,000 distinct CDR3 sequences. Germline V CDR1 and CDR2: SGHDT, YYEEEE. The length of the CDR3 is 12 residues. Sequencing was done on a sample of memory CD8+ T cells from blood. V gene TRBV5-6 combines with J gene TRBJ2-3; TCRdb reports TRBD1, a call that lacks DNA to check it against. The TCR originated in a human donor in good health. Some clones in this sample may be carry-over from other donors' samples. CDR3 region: CASSPGTDTQYF.